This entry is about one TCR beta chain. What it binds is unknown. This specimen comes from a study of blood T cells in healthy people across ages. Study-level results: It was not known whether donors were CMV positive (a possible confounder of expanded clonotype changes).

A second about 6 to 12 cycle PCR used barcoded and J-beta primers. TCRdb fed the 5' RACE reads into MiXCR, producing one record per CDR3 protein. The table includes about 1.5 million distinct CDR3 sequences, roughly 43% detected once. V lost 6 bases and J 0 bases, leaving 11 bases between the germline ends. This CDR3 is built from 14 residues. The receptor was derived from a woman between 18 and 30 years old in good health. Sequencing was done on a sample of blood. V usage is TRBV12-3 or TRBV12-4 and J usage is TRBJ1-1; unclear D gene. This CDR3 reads CASSIRHLNTEAFF. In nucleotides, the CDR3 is TGTGCCAGCAGCATCAGACATTTGAACACTGAAGCTTTCTTT.